Presented here are 32 T cell receptor beta chains from one specimen sequenced in a study of CD8+ T cells in alopecia areata. RNA was isolated and reverse transcribed to cDNA, the sequencing template. Sequencing was performed with immunoSEQ multiplex PCR; in TCRdb, only in-frame clones are kept and a portion is missing. The sample consists of 150,000 or so clones, 40% to 50% of them appearing once. Source material: CD4+ T cells sorted from blood. These receptors came from a human donor with alopecia areata.

The chain uses TRBV6-6 and TRBJ1-5; 10 positions match TRBD1. CDR1 is MNHNY, CDR2 SVGAGI, per germline (reference sequence). Trimming cost V 6 bases and J 1 base; bases outside gene matches: 6. The CDR3 length is 16 residues. The CDR3 region is CASRGQGGPSNQPQHF. The CDR3 DNA is TGTGCCAGCAGAGGACAGGGGGGGCCGAGCAATCAGCCCCAGCATTTT.

Only a few counts were recorded for this clone. This sequence joins TRBV29-1 and TRBJ2-3; D perhaps matches TRBD1 (6 bases). The CDR3 is 12 amino acids. Trimming pared 7 bases from V and 2 bases from J, leaving 10 bases between. The germline V gene has CDR1 SQVTM and CDR2 ANQGSEA. CDR3 coding DNA: TGCAGCGGTGGGACAACCACAGATACGCAGTATTTT. It translates to CSGGTTTDTQYF.

The chain carries TRBV15 and TRBJ2-2; D is undetermined. The ends were cut back, 0 bases at V and 7 bases at J, with 12 bases in the middle. This CDR3 contains 15 residues. Germline V CDR1 and CDR2: LNHNV, YYDKDF (reference sequence). The CDR3 DNA reads TGTGCCACCAGCAGAGAATCTGTCTCGATCGGGGAGCTGTTTTTT. It specifies CATSRESVSIGELFF.

This sequence joins TRBV11-3 and TRBJ2-1; 7 nucleotides line up with TRBD2. V was pared by 5 bases and J by 6 bases, with 4 bases of the junction left unmatched. This CDR3 comprises 13 residues. The germline V gene has CDR1 SGHNT and CDR2 YENEEA. In DNA, the CDR3 is TGTGCCAGCAGCCTAACTAGCGCCAATGAGCAGTTCTTC. Its protein product is CASSLTSANEQFF. The full variable domain, its missing parts supplied by reference TRBV11-3 and TRBJ2-1, is EAGVVQSPRYKIIEKKQPVAFWCNPISGHNTLYWYLQNLGQGPELLIRYENEEAVDDSQLPKDRFSAERLKGVDSTLKIQPAELGDSAVYLCASSLTSANEQFFGPGTRLTVL.

The V gene is TRBV7-9, the J gene TRBJ1-2; perhaps TRBD1 as D (6 bases). Germline CDR1 and CDR2: SEHNR and FQNEAQ (reference sequence). This CDR3 contains 12 residues. V lost 7 bases and J lost 7, with 13 bases in between. The CDR3 loop is CASTPDSSGYTF. Written as DNA, the CDR3 is TGTGCCAGCACGCCGGACAGTTCTGGCTACACCTTC.

This clone was seen a handful of times. The chain recombines TRBV5-1 with TRBJ1-2; D gene uncertain. The CDR3 is made up of 13 amino acids. CDR1 is SGHRS and CDR2 is YFSETQ in the germline V gene. V shed 1 base and J shed 6 bases, with 10 bases lying between them. CDR3 sequence reads: CASSLTGIDGYTF. The CDR3 bases are TGCGCCAGCAGCTTGACCGGGATCGATGGCTACACCTTC.

In this sample, this clone turned up a few times. The chain recombines TRBV29-1 with TRBJ1-2; D uncertain. Trimming removed 5 bases from V and 8 bases from J, with 15 bases in between. The CDR3 loop spans 12 amino acids. Germline CDR1 reads SQVTM; CDR2 reads ANQGSEA. CDR3 sequence reads: CSVLSEGSGYTF. The CDR3 nucleotides are TGCAGCGTTCTGAGTGAGGGATCGGGCTACACCTTC.

Comments on this clone: One end of the junction does not line up with germline, which may come from a read error. The V gene is TRBV27, the J gene TRBJ1-2; no reliable D call. Germline V gene sequence: CDR1 MNHEY, CDR2 SMNVEV (reference sequence). The CDR3 runs 14 residues. DNA for the CDR3: TGTGCCAGCAGTTCGAGAGAGACCTCCTATGACTACACCTTC. Amino acid sequence: CASSSRETSYDYTF.

This clone was counted only a few times. Its ends do not fully match the called genes, so a read error is possible. The chain links TRBV7-2 to TRBJ2-1; TRBD2 matches 8 bases. The CDR3 loop spans 12 amino acids. Germline CDR1 reads SGHTA; CDR2 reads FQGNSA. The CDR3 nucleotides are TGTGCCAGCAGCACTAGTGGGACTAGGCAACTCTTC. Protein product: CASSTSGTRQLF.

This clone has more than one count but fewer than ten. The V call is TRBV13, the J call TRBJ1-5; D remains unclear. CDR3 length equals 14 residues. Trimming removed 1 base at V and 1 base at J, with 5 bases between. CDR1 is PRHDT, CDR2 FYEKMQ, per germline (reference sequence). The CDR3 DNA sequence: TGTGCCAGCAGCTTAGCGGGCAGCAATCAGCCCCAGCATTTT. Translation: CASSLAGSNQPQHF.

This clone was counted only a few times. CDR3 DNA: TGCAGCGTTGTCGTCTGGATGGGACTAGCGCAGAATGAGCAGTTCTTC. This gives the protein CSVVVWMGLAQNEQFF. V gene TRBV29-1 combines with J gene TRBJ2-1, with 10 positions matching TRBD2. Germline CDR1 is SQVTM and CDR2 is ANQGSEA. The V gene end was trimmed by 4 bases and the J gene end by 7 bases; junction bases not matched to a gene: 13. This CDR3 has 16 amino acids.

The J gene is TRBJ2-1, the V gene TRBV15; 7 nucleotides match TRBD1. The V gene end was trimmed by 0 bases and the J gene end by 4 bases; junction bases not matched to a gene: 12. There are 18 residues in the CDR3. CDR1 is LNHNV, CDR2 YYDKDF, per germline (reference sequence). CDR3 loop: CATSRDRGRQRRYNEQFF. The CDR3 region has the DNA TGTGCCACCAGCAGAGACAGGGGGAGACAGAGGCGTTACAATGAGCAGTTCTTC. The full variable domain, rest sourced from reference TRBV15 and TRBJ2-1, is DAMVIQNPRYQVTQFGKPVTLSCSQTLNHNVMYWYQQKSSQAPKLLFHYYDKDFNNEADTPDNFQSRRPNTSFCFLDIRSPGLGDTAMYLCATSRDRGRQRRYNEQFFGPGTRLTVL.

The V call is TRBV7-2, the J call TRBJ2-7; D gene uncertain. The V end was cut by 5 bases, the J end by 5 bases, with 16 bases between. The germline gives CDR1 SGHTA, CDR2 FQGNSA. This CDR3 comprises 14 residues. The CDR3 protein is CASSPSGSRNEQYF. CDR3 DNA: TGTGCCAGCAGCCCTTCCGGGTCCCGCAACGAGCAGTACTTC.

The V call is TRBV5-1, the J call TRBJ2-1; TRBD1 matches 8 bases. The CDR3 covers 13 residues. Germline V gene sequence: CDR1 SGHRS, CDR2 YFSETQ. The V segment lost 4 bases and the J segment 6 bases; nucleotides outside the gene matches: 3. CDR3 loop: CASSRGQGNEQFF. The CDR3 DNA is TGCGCCAGCAGCCGCGGACAGGGCAATGAGCAGTTCTTC.

The J gene is TRBJ2-2, the V gene TRBV27; D gene ambiguous. The CDR3 has 15 residues. In germline, CDR1 is MNHEY, CDR2 SMNVEV (reference sequence). With 8 bases removed from V and 3 bases from J, the gap between germline ends came to 16 bases. Here the CDR3 reads CASQPWNGDTGELFF. CDR3 nucleotide sequence: TGTGCCAGCCAACCGTGGAACGGTGACACCGGGGAGCTGTTTTTT.

The genes are TRBV18 and TRBJ1-1; D unresolved. The CDR3 runs 12 residues. V was trimmed by 6 bases and J by 8 bases, leaving 13 bases between them. Germline lookup yields CDR1 KGHSH and CDR2 LQKENI. CDR3 nucleotide sequence: TGTGCCAGCTCTTCACGGGGATACGAAGCTTTCTTT. Its protein is CASSSRGYEAFF.

The rearrangement links TRBV29-1 to TRBJ2-2, with D perhaps given as TRBD1 or TRBD2 (5 bases each). The CDR3 runs to 13 residues. V gave up 5 bases and J gave up 7 bases, with 14 bases separating them. Germline CDR1 and CDR2: SQVTM and ANQGSEA. CDR3 sequence: CSVTLRAGGELFF. In DNA form, the CDR3 reads TGCAGCGTTACCCTCAGGGCGGGCGGGGAGCTGTTTTTT.

The chain couples TRBV9 to TRBJ2-7; possible D gene TRBD2, 6 bases. The germline gives CDR1 SGDLS, CDR2 YYNGEE. This CDR3 contains 15 residues. With 0 bases removed from V and 0 bases from J, the gap between germline ends came to 10 bases. CDR3 coding DNA: TGTGCCAGCAGCGTAGGGGCTAGCGACTCCTACGAGCAGTACTTC. Translation: CASSVGASDSYEQYF.

The rearrangement uses TRBV29-1 and TRBJ2-1; 9 positions agree with TRBD2. Germline V gene sequence: CDR1 SQVTM, CDR2 ANQGSEA. The CDR3 is made up of 13 amino acids. J lost 10 bases, V lost 4 bases, and 8 bases had no gene match. CDR3 nucleotides: TGCAGCGTTGGGCTAGCGGGGCCAATCGAGCAGTTCTTC. Translating gives CSVGLAGPIEQFF.

This chain connects TRBV7-2 to TRBJ1-1; 11 nucleotides match TRBD1. V shed 8 bases, J shed 4 bases, and the junction held 12 bases outside the gene matches. This CDR3 is 16 amino acids long. Germline CDR1 is SGHTA and CDR2 is FQGNSA. The CDR3 reads CASDLFGTGGITEAFF. CDR3 nucleotides: TGTGCCAGCGACCTTTTTGGGACAGGGGGAATCACTGAAGCTTTCTTT. Supplemented by reference TRBV7-2 and TRBJ1-1, the full variable domain reads GAGVSQSPSNKVTEKGKDVELRCDPISGHTALYWYRQSLGQGLEFLIYFQGNSAPDKSGLPSDRFSAERTGGSVSTLTIQRTQQEDSAVYLCASDLFGTGGITEAFFGQGTRLTVV.

This clone occurred many times. The CDR3 protein is CASSPIAGWAHNEQFF. The CDR3, as DNA: TGTGCCAGCAGTCCAATAGCGGGATGGGCCCACAATGAGCAGTTCTTC. The rearrangement joins TRBV28 to TRBJ2-1, with 8 nucleotides matching TRBD2. The CDR3 runs 16 residues. V dropped 5 bases and J dropped 5; count of bases not matched to a gene: 11. In germline, CDR1 is MDHEN, CDR2 SYDVKM.

The rearrangement joins TRBV2 to TRBJ1-3, with D unclear. The length of the CDR3 is 15 residues. V was clipped by 2 bases and J by 3 bases, with 11 bases between them. Looked up from germline, CDR1 is SNHLY and CDR2 is FYNNEI. CDR3 loop: CASSEIVTSGNTIYF. CDR3 DNA: TGTGCCAGCAGTGAAATAGTGACAAGTGGAAACACCATATATTTT.

The chain recombines TRBV29-1 with TRBJ1-2, with 8 nucleotides matching TRBD1. The CDR3 is made up of 13 amino acids. CDR1 is SQVTM and CDR2 is ANQGSEA in the germline V gene. V trimming: 4 bases; J trimming: 8 bases; junction bases outside the gene matches: 9. The CDR3 protein is CSVGTAGGVGYTF. The CDR3 bases are TGCAGCGTTGGGACCGCAGGGGGCGTCGGCTACACCTTC.

This clone was seen only a few times. The V call is TRBV29-1, the J call TRBJ1-1; D perhaps matches TRBD1 (5 bases). Trimming stripped 2 bases from V and 5 bases from J, with 15 bases between. This CDR3 comprises 14 residues. From germline, CDR1 is SQVTM and CDR2 ANQGSEA. The CDR3 spells CSVEPPGRSTEAFF. The CDR3 coding sequence is TGCAGCGTTGAACCACCAGGGAGGTCGACTGAAGCTTTCTTT.

This chain uses TRBV5-1 with TRBJ1-1; possible D gene TRBD1, 6 bases. CDR1 is SGHRS and CDR2 is YFSETQ in the germline V gene. Trimming removed 3 bases at V and 5 bases at J, with 14 bases between. The CDR3 consists of 14 residues. The CDR3 bases are TGCGCCAGCAGCTCGCAGGGGACGAATACTGAAGCTTTCTTT. Residues: CASSSQGTNTEAFF.

The V and J genes are TRBV5-1 and TRBJ2-7; D is perhaps TRBD1 (6 bases). The germline V and J ends were trimmed by 0 bases and 6 bases, with 7 bases remaining between them. The CDR3 consists of 12 residues. The V gene's germline CDR1 is SGHRS and CDR2 YFSETQ. CDR3 protein: CASSLEGGEQYF. In nucleotides, the CDR3 is TGCGCCAGCAGCTTGGAAGGGGGCGAGCAGTACTTC.

In its sample, this clone was seen a few times. This CDR3 is also generated by other DNA sequences in the sample. This chain connects TRBV28 to TRBJ2-7; D is unresolved. The CDR3 totals 11 residues. Germline V gene lookup returns CDR1 MDHEN and CDR2 SYDVKM. V lost 6 bases to trimming and J lost 2 bases, with 5 bases between them. The CDR3 loop is CASSLAYEQYF. CDR3 nucleotides: TGTGCCAGCAGCCTCGCCTACGAGCAGTACTTC. The full variable domain, in which reference TRBV28 and TRBJ2-7 provide the parts outside the CDR3, is DVKVTQSSRYLVKRTGEKVFLECVQDMDHENMFWYRQDPGLGLRLIYFSYDVKMKEKGDIPEGYSVSREKKERFSLILESASTNQTSMYLCASSLAYEQYFGPGTRLTVT.

This clone has only a few counts. The chain links TRBV7-9 to TRBJ1-5; tentatively, D is TRBD1 (6 bases). Germline assignment: CDR1 SEHNR and CDR2 FQNEAQ (reference sequence). The CDR3 sequence is 12 residues long. Trimming stripped 5 bases from V and 10 bases from J, with 12 bases between. CDR3 bases: TGTGCCAGCAGCAGACAGGACAAACCCCAGCATTTT. Translation gives CASSRQDKPQHF.

This clone was seen more than once but under ten times. This sequence joins TRBV29-1 and TRBJ1-2; TRBD1 matches 7 bases. CDR3 size: 13 residues. V lost 4 bases to trimming and J lost 4 bases; unmatched junction nucleotides: 6. Germline assignment: CDR1 SQVTM and CDR2 ANQGSEA. This chain's CDR3 is CSVGDSGTYGYTF. The CDR3 coding sequence is TGCAGCGTTGGGGACAGTGGCACCTATGGCTACACCTTC.

V and J are TRBV6-5 and TRBJ2-5, with 11 bases aligning to TRBD2. The CDR3 consists of 15 residues. The V segment lost 8 bases and the J segment 2 bases; nucleotides outside the gene matches: 7. Germline CDR1 MNHEY, CDR2 SVGAGI. CDR3 coding DNA: TGTGCCAGCCCCAATCGACTAGCGGGACAAGAGACCCAGTACTTC. It specifies CASPNRLAGQETQYF.

The chain joins TRBV7-2 to TRBJ1-5, with a possible D match to TRBD1 (6 bases). Trimming stripped 1 base from V and 2 bases from J, with 12 bases between. The germline V gene encodes CDR1 SGHTA and CDR2 FQGNSA. The length of the CDR3 is 16 residues. CDR3 region: CASSLVWAGGNQPQHF. The CDR3 region has the DNA TGTGCCAGCAGCTTAGTCTGGGCAGGGGGCAATCAGCCCCAGCATTTT.

V usage is TRBV6-5 and J usage is TRBJ1-1; D possibly corresponds to TRBD1 (5 bases). The CDR3 runs to 16 residues. Trimming stripped 1 base from V and 3 bases from J, with 15 bases between. Looked up from germline, CDR1 is MNHEY and CDR2 is SVGAGI. DNA for the CDR3: TGTGCCAGCAGTTACTGGGGCAGGGCGGGGGACACTGAAGCTTTCTTT. Translation: CASSYWGRAGDTEAFF.